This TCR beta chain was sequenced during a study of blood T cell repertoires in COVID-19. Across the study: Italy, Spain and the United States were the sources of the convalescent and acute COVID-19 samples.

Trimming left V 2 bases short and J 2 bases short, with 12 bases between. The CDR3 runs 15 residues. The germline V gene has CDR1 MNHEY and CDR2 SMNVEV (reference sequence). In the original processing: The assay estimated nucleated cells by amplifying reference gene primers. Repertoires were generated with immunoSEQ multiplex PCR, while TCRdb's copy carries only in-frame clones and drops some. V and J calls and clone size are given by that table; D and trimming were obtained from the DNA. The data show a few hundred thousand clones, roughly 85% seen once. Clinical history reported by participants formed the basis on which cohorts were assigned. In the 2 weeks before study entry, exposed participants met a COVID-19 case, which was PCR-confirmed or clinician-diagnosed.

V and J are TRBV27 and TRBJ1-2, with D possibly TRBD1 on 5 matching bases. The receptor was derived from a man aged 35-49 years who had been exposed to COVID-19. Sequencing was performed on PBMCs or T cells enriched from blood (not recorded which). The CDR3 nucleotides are TGTGCCAGCAGTTTAGCTCAGGGCCTAAACTATGGCTACACCTTC. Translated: CASSLAQGLNYGYTF.